A selection of T cell receptor beta chains follows, all from one sample in a study of cytomegalovirus exposure and HLA in healthy donors. Sequencing was performed with immunoSEQ multiplex PCR; in TCRdb, only in-frame clones are kept and a portion is missing. Among about 140,000 clones listed, roughly 90% were seen once. Sequencing was done on a sample of PBMCs. All receptors derive from a woman in her forties in good health and CMV-seronegative. The CDR3 runs from the conserved cysteine through the conserved F or W.

>TRBV6-6|15|TRBJ2-7
CASSYRGLADYEQYF
>TRBV11-2|12|TRBJ2-5
CASSLEQRTQYF
>TRBV6-5|12|NA
CASKNRVDEQYF
>TRBV5-1|14|TRBJ1-2
CASSLAPNGYGYTF
>TRBV28|12|TRBJ2-7
CASMRGSYEQYF
>TRBV7-6|18|TRBJ2-7
CASSLPRTSGRGLYEQYF
>TRBV6-5|13|TRBJ1-2
CASSRTHRGLHTF
>TRBV7-9|18|TRBJ2-1
CASSFPPPGSGEHNEQFF
>TRBV7-6|12|TRBJ2-7
CASSPRDKEQYF
>TRBV5-1|15|TRBJ2-1
CASIRTSGSYNEQFF
>TRBV6-6|13|TRBJ2-3
CASREGPSDTQYF
>TRBV15|16|TRBJ2-3
CATSRDQGASTDTQYF
>TRBV1|13|TRBJ1-2
CTSSQDRGHGYTF
>TRBV7-9|15|TRBJ2-5
CASSMTGGIQETQYF
>TRBV5-1|14|TRBJ1-3
CASSLGQVANTIYF
>TRBV4-3|15|TRBJ2-7
CASSPAGTGAYEQYF
>TRBV28|13|TRBJ1-1
CASSPGGIWQAFF
>TRBV7-9|17|TRBJ1-1
CASSDPPDRVKNTEAFF
>TRBV4-1|13|TRBJ1-3
CASRGPPADTIYF
>TRBV27|15|TRBJ2-3
CASSFRTSGGDTQYF
>TRBV11-1|14|TRBJ2-1
CASSLGQRRGEQFF
>TRBV29-1|13|TRBJ1-1
CSVAGQENTEAFF
>TRBV14|15|TRBJ2-1
CASSQSDLIGSEQFF
>TRBV11-3|15|NA
CASSLWGQHSYEQYF
>TRBV5-8|15|TRBJ2-2
CARPAGGIYTGELFF
>TRBV27|15|TRBJ2-7
CASRLTGTIAYEQYF
>TRBV6-5|14|TRBJ1-1
CASSRNTRNTEAFF
>TRBV5-1|14|TRBJ2-1
CASSLGGGDNEQFF
>TRBV14|15|TRBJ1-2
CASSISGTGGDGYTF
>TRBV6-6|15|TRBJ2-5
CATTTGPPHQETQYF
>TRBV2|11|TRBJ2-3
CASSLSHTQYF
>TRBV10-3|16|TRBJ2-2
CAISVGLAGAFGELFF
>TRBV5-1|15|TRBJ2-7
CASSSLAQAAYEQYF
>TRBV28|15|TRBJ1-6
CASGTGGSYNSPLHF
>TRBV7-9|13|TRBJ1-1
CASSPAGLAEAFF
>TRBV6-5|15|TRBJ1-2
CASSVGQGFRYGYTF
>TRBV5-5|17|TRBJ2-2
CASSRGLAGPNTGELFF
>TRBV5-1|14|TRBJ2-7
CASSLGDYSYEQYF
>TRBV6-5|15|TRBJ2-7
CASSYWGQGRREQYF
>TRBV7-7|15|TRBJ2-5
CASSAGMRSQETQYF
>TRBV6-1|11|TRBJ2-1
CASSAPLATFF
>TRBV6-5|13|TRBJ2-7
CASSPFGTYEQYF
>TRBV28|14|TRBJ2-1
CASRVRGTYNEQFF
>TRBV7-2|17|TRBJ2-5
CASSLTLTSGREETQYF
>TRBV6-1|14|NA
CASGRQGLPYEQYF
>TRBV7-9|16|TRBJ2-7
CASSLEGAGGPDEQYF
>TRBV30|15|TRBJ2-7
CAWSPQGAFFHEQYF
>TRBV10-3|13|TRBJ1-4
CAIWDRGTEKLFF